These 11 T cell receptor beta chains originate from one sample sequenced in a study of cytomegalovirus exposure and HLA in healthy donors. 60 Vbeta and 13 Jbeta primers were used in PCR. The table came from immunoSEQ multiplex PCR; TCRdb's copy has only in-frame clones and leaves some out. Of 150,000 to 200,000 clones listed, around 77% are singletons. Sequences were obtained from PBMCs. Every receptor here comes from a man aged 25 to 40 in good health and CMV-seronegative.

The V call is TRBV30, the J call TRBJ2-7, with TRBD1 as a possible D gene (5 bases). Trimming cost V 2 bases and J 3 bases, with 17 bases left between them. CDR1 and CDR2 from the germline V gene are GTSNPN and SVGIG (reference sequence). The CDR3 length is 15 residues. The CDR3 DNA sequence: TGTGCCTGGAGTTTATTAACAGGAGACCTCTACGAGCAGTACTTC. Its protein is CAWSLLTGDLYEQYF. The entire variable domain, with the rest obtained from reference TRBV30 and TRBJ2-7, is as follows: SQTIHQWPATLVQPVGSPLSLECTVEGTSNPNLYWYRQAAGRGLQLLFYSVGIGQISSEVPQNLSASRPQDRQFILSSKKLLLSDSGFYLCAWSLLTGDLYEQYFGPGTRLTVT.

This chain connects TRBV13 to TRBJ2-7, with no clear D. Germline-derived CDR1 and CDR2 are PRHDT and FYEKMQ (reference sequence). Trimming stripped 4 bases from V and 0 bases from J, with 10 bases between. The CDR3 covers 14 residues. CDR3 in amino acids: CASSYTLSSYEQYF. CDR3 in DNA: TGTGCCAGCAGCTATACCCTGAGCTCCTACGAGCAGTACTTC.

The J gene is TRBJ1-2, the V gene TRBV28; D possibly corresponds to TRBD1 (5 bases). CDR1 and CDR2 from the germline V gene are MDHEN and SYDVKM. The CDR3 is made up of 13 amino acids. The ends were cut back, 4 bases at V and 5 bases at J, with 11 bases in the middle. As DNA, the CDR3 is TGTGCCAGCAGTTCTGGACACCAATATGGCTACACCTTC. As protein: CASSSGHQYGYTF.

The CDR3 coding sequence is TGTGCCAGCAGCTTGGAGACAGAAGATAATGAAAAACTGTTTTTT. Its translation is CASSLETEDNEKLFF. The genes are TRBV5-6 and TRBJ1-4; possibly TRBD1 for D (5 bases). Germline V lookup: CDR1 SGHDT, CDR2 YYEEEE. Trimming shortened V by 0 bases and J by 4 bases, and 10 bases separated the two germline ends. This CDR3 comprises 15 residues.

The chain recombines TRBV2 with TRBJ2-7, with TRBD1 matching over 8 bases. Trimming at V came to 6 bases and at J to 2 bases, leaving 6 bases not matched to a gene. This CDR3 has 14 residues. Germline CDR1 and CDR2: SNHLY and FYNNEI. CDR3 loop: CASRTGTGAYEQYF. CDR3 in DNA: TGTGCCAGCAGAACCGGGACAGGAGCCTACGAGCAGTACTTC.

As DNA, the CDR3 is TGTGCCAGCAGGGCCGTGGGGGGGACCTACAATGAGCAGTTCTTC. It is translated as CASRAVGGTYNEQFF. The chain combines TRBV5-6 with TRBJ2-1; 7 bases match TRBD2. This CDR3 is built from 15 residues. CDR1 and CDR2 (germline): SGHDT, YYEEEE. Losses at the gene ends were 5 bases for V and 2 bases for J; bases not matched to a gene: 7.

The chain recombines TRBV10-1 with TRBJ2-5, with TRBD1 matching 7 bases. Gene TRBJ2-7 matches the end of the DNA better, so the J call may be wrong. The CDR3 consists of 14 residues. Germline-derived CDR1 and CDR2 are WNHNN and SYGVQD (reference sequence). In nucleotides, the CDR3 is TGCGCCAGCAGTGGGACAGGAGTGCGCTACGAGCAGTACTTC. Protein product: CASSGTGVRYEQYF.

This clone has just a few counts. CDR3 in amino acids: CASRELAGAEQYF. DNA of the CDR3: TGTGCCAGCAGGGAGCTAGCGGGAGCCGAGCAGTACTTC. The chain recombines TRBV27 with TRBJ2-7, with TRBD2 identical over 10 bases. Per germline, CDR1 MNHEY and CDR2 SMNVEV (reference sequence). CDR3 length: 13 amino acids. Trimming took 6 bases from V and 6 from J; bases not matched to a gene: 5.

CDR3 nucleotides: TGTGCCAGCGCTAGGCGGACAGGCGTGGAGACCCAGTACTTC. It codes for CASARRTGVETQYF. The rearrangement uses TRBV11-1 and TRBJ2-5, with 7 nucleotides matching TRBD1. J lost 5 bases, V lost 8 bases, and 11 bases had no gene match. The CDR3 runs to 14 residues. CDR1 SGHAT and CDR2 FQDESV come from the germline V gene (reference sequence). The variable domain in full, with the rest retrieved from reference TRBV11-1 and TRBJ2-5, is EAEVAQSPRYKITEKSQAVAFWCDPISGHATLYWYRQILGQGPELLVQFQDESVVDDSQLPKDRFSAERLKGVDSTLKIQPAELGDSAMYLCASARRTGVETQYFGPGTRLLVL.

The gene calls are TRBV13 and TRBJ2-2, with 10 bases identical to TRBD2. This CDR3 is 16 amino acids long. The V gene end was trimmed by 4 bases and the J gene end by 6 bases; junction bases not matched to a gene: 8. CDR1 and CDR2 (germline): PRHDT, FYEKMQ (reference sequence). The CDR3 is CASSSEREGRAGELFF. In nucleotides, the CDR3 is TGTGCCAGCAGCTCGGAGCGGGAGGGCCGGGCCGGGGAGCTGTTTTTT. Variable domain in full (rest from reference TRBV13 and TRBJ2-2): AAGVIQSPRHLIKEKRETATLKCYPIPRHDTVYWYQQGPGQDPQFLISFYEKMQSDKGSIPDRFSAQQFSDYHSELNMSSLELGDSALYFCASSSEREGRAGELFFGEGSRLTVL.

The rearrangement links TRBV5-1 to TRBJ2-1; TRBD1 agrees at 11 bases. CDR1 and CDR2 from the germline V gene are SGHRS and YFSETQ. J gave up 9 bases and V 4 bases, and 12 bases lay outside the gene matches. The CDR3 is made up of 16 amino acids. The CDR3 DNA sequence: TGCGCCAGCAGCCCGGCACCGGGACAGGGGGGTAGTGAGCAGTTCTTC. Residues: CASSPAPGQGGSEQFF.